What follows are 32 T cell receptor beta chains derived from one specimen sequenced in a study of blood T cell repertoires in COVID-19. Assay used: immunoSEQ multiplex PCR; TCRdb lists only in-frame clones, some missing. The sample contains about 270,000 clones, around 82% of which appear only once. What was sequenced was peripheral blood. These receptors all come from a man of 80 years or more with acute or convalescent COVID-19.

The rearrangement links TRBV30 to TRBJ2-1; perhaps TRBD1 as D (6 bases). Germline V lookup: CDR1 GTSNPN, CDR2 SVGIG (reference sequence). V was cut by 3 bases and J by 6 bases, with 12 bases left in between. This CDR3 region has 13 residues. DNA for the CDR3: TGTGCCTGGAGATGGGGGCAGATCAATGAGCAGTTCTTC. The encoded protein is CAWRWGQINEQFF.

CDR3 sequence (DNA): TGTGCCAGCAGCCAATCGGCAACAACTAATGAAAAACTGTTTTTT. It is translated as CASSQSATTNEKLFF. The J gene is TRBJ1-4, the V gene TRBV16; no clear D. The CDR3 spans 15 residues. V was clipped by 0 bases and J by 0 bases, with 5 bases between them. The germline V gene encodes CDR1 KGHSY and CDR2 FQNENV.

V is TRBV19 and J is TRBJ2-1; tentative D call: TRBD2 (6 bases). CDR1 is LNHDA, CDR2 SQIVND, per germline (reference sequence). The CDR3 is 16 residues long. V lost 4 bases, J lost 6 bases, and 19 bases lay in between. The CDR3 sequence: CASSRRALGNSNEQFF. The CDR3 coding sequence is TGTGCCAGTAGTAGGAGGGCGCTAGGCAACAGCAATGAGCAGTTCTTC. Complete variable domain (other parts from reference TRBV19 and TRBJ2-1): DGGITQSPKYLFRKEGQNVTLSCEQNLNHDAMYWYRQDPGQGLRLIYYSQIVNDFQKGDIAEGYSVSREKKESFPLTVTSAQKNPTAFYLCASSRRALGNSNEQFFGPGTRLTVL.

The rearrangement links TRBV9 to TRBJ2-1; 10 bases map to TRBD2. V lost 4 bases and J lost 6; bases outside the gene matches: 16. Germline CDR1 is SGDLS and CDR2 is YYNGEE. This CDR3 is built from 18 residues. The CDR3 protein is CASSPRERLAGVPNEQFF. CDR3 bases: TGTGCCAGCAGCCCACGAGAAAGACTAGCGGGTGTGCCCAATGAGCAGTTCTTC.

The chain couples TRBV7-2 to TRBJ2-5; 11 nucleotides agree with TRBD2. The CDR3 has 15 amino acids. Germline assignment: CDR1 SGHTA and CDR2 FQGNSA. Unmatched junction bases numbered 9, after V lost 10 bases and J lost 2 bases. CDR3 nucleotide sequence: TGTGCCACCCGAGGGACTAGCGGACTTCAAGAGACCCAGTACTTC. It codes for CATRGTSGLQETQYF.

This rearrangement joins TRBV21-1 to TRBJ1-2; whether TRBD1, the table's D call, matches the DNA was not checked. TRBV21-1 is an annotated pseudogene. CDR3 length: 16 residues. DNA of the CDR3: TGTGCCAGCAGCAAAGACAGCTCCGATCCTAACTATGGCTACACCTTC. Its translation is CASSKDSSDPNYGYTF.

The gene calls are TRBV27 and TRBJ1-6; D might be TRBD1 (6 bases). The CDR3 covers 16 residues. Germline V gene lookup returns CDR1 MNHEY and CDR2 SMNVEV (reference sequence). V was trimmed by 3 bases and J by 10 bases, leaving 19 bases between them. The CDR3 sequence: CASSLDPQGSYSPLHF. CDR3 DNA: TGTGCCAGCAGTTTGGATCCTCAGGGGTCGTACTCACCCCTCCACTTT.

This clone was detected only a few times. The J gene is TRBJ1-3, the V gene TRBV11-2; D is unclear. This CDR3 is built from 14 residues. V lost 1 base and J 2 bases, leaving 6 bases between the germline ends. The germline V gene encodes CDR1 SGHAT and CDR2 FQNNGV. The CDR3 coding sequence is TGTGCCAGCAGCTTAGGAGGGACTGGAAACACCATATATTTT. Its translation is CASSLGGTGNTIYF.

This clone was found once. The gene calls are TRBV6-5 and TRBJ2-1; 14 nucleotides agree with TRBD2. CDR3 length: 13 residues. Germline V gene lookup returns CDR1 MNHEY and CDR2 SVGAGI. V lost 6 bases to trimming and J lost 13 bases; unmatched junction nucleotides: 5. The DNA for the CDR3 is TGTGCCAGCAGCCAGGGGACTAGCGGGAGTCAGTTCTTC. Protein sequence: CASSQGTSGSQFF.

This chain uses TRBV10-3 with TRBJ2-2; D ambiguous. V was cut by 3 bases and J by 2 bases, with 7 bases left in between. In germline, CDR1 is ENHRY, CDR2 SYGVKD. The CDR3 sequence is 14 residues long. The CDR3 sequence: CAISDYSNTGELFF. CDR3 DNA: TGTGCCATCAGTGATTACTCTAACACCGGGGAGCTGTTTTTT.

The chain uses TRBV18 and TRBJ1-1, with D possibly being TRBD1 (5 bases). V was trimmed by 3 bases and J by 5 bases, leaving 16 bases between them. This CDR3 has 15 amino acids. Per germline, CDR1 KGHSH and CDR2 LQKENI. This chain's CDR3 is CASSPVQVIGTEAFF. The CDR3 nucleotides are TGTGCCAGCTCACCCGTACAGGTCATCGGTACTGAAGCTTTCTTT.

V gene TRBV25-1 combines with J gene TRBJ2-3, with D unclear. This CDR3 has 14 residues. The V end lost 3 bases, the J end lost 2 bases, and 9 bases lay between the germline ends. Germline CDR1 and CDR2: MGHDK and SYGVNS. In DNA form, the CDR3 reads TGTGCCAGCAGTGAGCAGTTGGTCACAGATACGCAGTATTTT. This gives the protein CASSEQLVTDTQYF.

This chain uses TRBV7-2 with TRBJ1-1; possibly TRBD1 for D (5 bases). CDR3 length: 14 amino acids. Germline CDR1 and CDR2: SGHTA and FQGNSA. V was cut by 1 base and J by 4 bases, with 10 bases left in between. As DNA, the CDR3 is TGTGCCAGCAGCTTAGGACAGCCGCGCACTGAAGCTTTCTTT. Its translation: CASSLGQPRTEAFF.

The V gene is TRBV6-5, the J gene TRBJ1-2; 10 positions agree with TRBD1. Germline assignment: CDR1 MNHEY and CDR2 SVGAGI. The CDR3 has 13 residues. With V trimmed by 8 bases and J by 3 bases, 3 bases remained unmatched. The CDR3 nucleotides are TGTGCCAGCCCCGGGACAGGGGACTATGGCTACACCTTC. Translation: CASPGTGDYGYTF.

Here the CDR3 DNA reads TGTGCCAGCACCTCCCGTGGGACAGGGACCTACGAGCAGTACTTC. Translated: CASTSRGTGTYEQYF. This sequence joins TRBV25-1 and TRBJ2-7, with 9 bases matching TRBD1. The CDR3 sequence is 15 residues long. Per germline, CDR1 MGHDK and CDR2 SYGVNS. V dropped 7 bases and J dropped 2; count of bases not matched to a gene: 9.

CDR3 in amino acids: CASSLNRAGGPNEQYF. The CDR3 bases are TGTGCCAGCAGCTTAAATCGGGCGGGAGGGCCCAACGAGCAGTACTTC. This chain connects TRBV7-3 to TRBJ2-7; 9 nucleotides align to TRBD2. Trimming at V came to 1 base and at J to 5 bases, leaving 9 bases not matched to a gene. The CDR3 is made up of 16 amino acids. CDR1 is SGHTA and CDR2 is FQGTGA in the germline V gene.

About this clone itself: This sample also contains other DNA sequences that code for the same CDR3. The CDR3 DNA sequence: TGTGCCAGCAGTCCGGGACAGGGGGGCTACACCTTC. Its protein product is CASSPGQGGYTF. The chain joins TRBV12-3 or TRBV12-4 to TRBJ1-2, with 10 positions matching TRBD1. The CDR3 sequence is 12 residues long. The J segment lost 8 bases and the V segment lost 5 bases, leaving 2 bases of the junction unmatched.

The chain joins TRBV5-1 to TRBJ2-7; 8 nucleotides agree with TRBD1. There are 20 residues in the CDR3. V shed 0 bases, J shed 6 bases, and the junction held 23 bases outside the gene matches. Germline CDR1 reads SGHRS; CDR2 reads YFSETQ. The CDR3 is CASSLGSGGLGLRGAGEQYF. DNA for the CDR3: TGCGCCAGCAGCTTGGGATCAGGGGGCCTGGGGCTGAGAGGCGCCGGCGAGCAGTACTTC.

This clone was observed many times. This rearrangement joins TRBV2 to TRBJ2-3, with 12 nucleotides matching TRBD2. This CDR3 region has 15 residues. Trimming cost V 7 bases and J 4 bases; bases outside gene matches: 6. CDR1 is SNHLY, CDR2 FYNNEI, per germline. The CDR3 loop is CASIATSGSPDTQYF. DNA of the CDR3: TGTGCCAGCATTGCGACTAGCGGGAGTCCAGATACGCAGTATTTT.

This rearrangement joins TRBV5-1 to TRBJ2-1, with D perhaps TRBD1 (5 bases). CDR1 SGHRS and CDR2 YFSETQ come from the germline V gene. Trimming removed 4 bases at V and 2 bases at J, with 28 bases between. CDR3 length equals 20 residues. In DNA form, the CDR3 reads TGCGCCAGCAGCCTGGACCCAGGGAAGTCGAATACCAAGACCTACAATGAGCAGTTCTTC. This encodes CASSLDPGKSNTKTYNEQFF.

The chain has TRBV9 and TRBJ2-7, with 7 bases fitting TRBD1. Germline CDR1 is SGDLS and CDR2 is YYNGEE. The CDR3 spans 14 residues. The ends lost 2 bases at V and 3 bases at J; junction bases unmatched: 5. CDR3 region: CASSVGTANYEQYF. CDR3 coding DNA: TGTGCCAGCAGCGTTGGGACAGCAAACTACGAGCAGTACTTC.

This rearrangement joins TRBV11-3 to TRBJ2-2; TRBD2 agrees at 8 bases. Germline V gene lookup returns CDR1 SGHNT and CDR2 YENEEA. With 6 bases clipped from V and 4 bases from J, the junction kept 1 base outside the gene matches. This CDR3 contains 13 residues. The CDR3 bases are TGTGCCAGCAGAGCGGGGGTCACCGGGGAGCTGTTTTTT. Protein sequence: CASRAGVTGELFF. Variable domain in full (rest from reference TRBV11-3 and TRBJ2-2): EAGVVQSPRYKIIEKKQPVAFWCNPISGHNTLYWYLQNLGQGPELLIRYENEEAVDDSQLPKDRFSAERLKGVDSTLKIQPAELGDSAVYLCASRAGVTGELFFGEGSRLTVL.

The CDR3 loop is CASSYGRASLYGYTF. CDR3 DNA sequence: TGTGCCAGCAGTTATGGCAGGGCATCCCTCTATGGCTACACCTTC. V is TRBV6-5 and J is TRBJ1-2, with D possibly being TRBD1 (5 bases). The germline V gene has CDR1 MNHEY and CDR2 SVGAGI. V lost 3 bases, J lost 4 bases, and 15 bases lay in between. This CDR3 region has 15 residues.

The chain combines TRBV30 with TRBJ1-6; the D gene is possibly TRBD1 (6 bases). Between the trimmed V and J ends, which lost 1 base and 7 bases, there was a span of 17 bases. Looked up from germline, CDR1 is GTSNPN and CDR2 is SVGIG (reference sequence). CDR3 length: 16 residues. The CDR3 spells CAWSGVDDRWNSPLHF. The DNA of the CDR3 is TGTGCCTGGAGTGGGGTAGACGACAGGTGGAATTCACCCCTCCACTTT.

The rearrangement uses TRBV2 and TRBJ2-7; 7 bases align to TRBD1. Trimming removed 7 bases from V and 4 bases from J; junction bases left unmatched: 10. Looked up from germline, CDR1 is SNHLY and CDR2 is FYNNEI. The CDR3 loop spans 14 amino acids. CDR3 coding DNA: TGTGCCAGCACCTCCGACAGGGTAGCGTACGAGCAGTACTTC. This translates into CASTSDRVAYEQYF.

The sample holds a few counts of this clone. This rearrangement joins TRBV28 to TRBJ1-2, with a tentative D call TRBD1 (6 bases). V shed 7 bases and J shed 3 bases, with 9 bases lying between them. The CDR3 is 12 amino acids. In germline, CDR1 is MDHEN, CDR2 SYDVKM. Written as DNA, the CDR3 is TGTGCCAGCAACAGGGTGGACTATGGCTACACCTTC. Translating it yields CASNRVDYGYTF.

The chain recombines TRBV3-1 (or the pseudogene TRBV3-2) with TRBJ2-7; 9 bases are shared with TRBD1. After removal of 6 bases from V and 2 bases from J, the junction contained 5 bases not matched to a gene. The germline CDR1 and CDR2 sequences are LGHDT and YNNKEL (reference sequence). The CDR3 consists of 14 residues. The CDR3 DNA follows: TGTGCCAGCAGGAACCGGGACAGGGCCTACGAGCAGTACTTC. The encoded protein is CASRNRDRAYEQYF.

This clone was recorded a few times. The chain recombines TRBV28 with TRBJ2-1, with D perhaps TRBD2 (6 bases). The CDR3 totals 15 residues. CDR1 MDHEN and CDR2 SYDVKM come from the germline V gene. The V and J ends lost 5 bases and 8 bases respectively, with 19 bases between them. CDR3 DNA sequence: TGTGCCAGCAGTCCGAGACTAGGATCGAGGGATGAGCAGTTCTTC. This gives the protein CASSPRLGSRDEQFF.

This clone was seen only a few times. The same CDR3 also results from other DNA sequences found in this sample. The CDR3 DNA reads as TGCGCCAGCAGCCTAGGGACAGCCGAGCAGTACTTC. It is translated as CASSLGTAEQYF. The chain has TRBV5-1 and TRBJ2-7; 7 bases match TRBD1. J was trimmed by 6 bases and V by 4 bases; bases with no gene match: 4. There are 12 residues in the CDR3. Per the germline V gene, CDR1 is SGHRS and CDR2 is YFSETQ.

This clone was recorded a few times. The chain combines TRBV29-1 with TRBJ2-3; D is perhaps TRBD2 (5 bases). Trimming removed 6 bases at V and 0 bases at J, with 7 bases between. CDR3 length: 12 residues. Germline V gene lookup returns CDR1 SQVTM and CDR2 ANQGSEA. The CDR3 DNA reads TGCAGCGTGAGGACTAGCACAGATACGCAGTATTTT. Residues: CSVRTSTDTQYF.

A remark on this clone: Different DNA sequences within this sample yield the same CDR3. This sequence joins TRBV5-1 and TRBJ2-3; D is possibly TRBD2 (6 bases). This CDR3 has 14 residues. Germline assignment: CDR1 SGHRS and CDR2 YFSETQ. V shed 2 bases and J shed 1 base, with 8 bases lying between them. CDR3: CASSLPSGTDTQYF. The CDR3 DNA reads TGCGCCAGCAGCTTACCTAGCGGCACAGATACGCAGTATTTT.

The chain employs TRBV6-6 and TRBJ2-7; D perhaps matches TRBD2 (5 bases). The CDR3 totals 15 residues. From germline, CDR1 is MNHNY and CDR2 SVGAGI (reference sequence). V lost 6 bases and J 5 bases, leaving 20 bases between the germline ends. DNA of the CDR3: TGTGCCAGCAGCCCCCCCGGGGATAGGCGCCACGAGCAGTACTTC. Translation: CASSPPGDRRHEQYF.